This record concerns one TCR beta chain sequence. Its cognate antigen is unknown. The PCR made use of 60 Vbeta and 13 Jbeta primers. Sequencing was performed with immunoSEQ multiplex PCR; in TCRdb, only in-frame clones are kept and a portion is missing. The top ten hold less than 1.2% of the sample, which has over 200,000 clones, roughly 91% seen once. The V segment lost 4 bases and the J segment 6 bases; nucleotides outside the gene matches: 5. The CDR3 spans 13 residues. Germline CDR1 is SGHDT and CDR2 is YYEEEE. The entry originates in a study of cytomegalovirus exposure and HLA in healthy donors. General study points: Rare TCR sequences dominated, though some public TCRs recurred in many donors. Further analysis was carried out later, and it showed several of the most significant clusters appearing linked to common viral pathogens.

The sample consisted of PBMCs. The chain has TRBV5-6 and TRBJ1-1; 8 bases are a match to TRBD1. The source of this sequence is a young woman in good health and CMV-seronegative. The CDR3 DNA reads TGTGCCAGCAGCGGGACAGGAGGCCCTGAAGCTTTCTTT. Encoded protein: CASSGTGGPEAFF.